This T cell receptor (beta chain) was sequenced during a study of blood T cell repertoires in COVID-19. This CDR3 has 13 amino acids. V shed 8 bases and J 5 bases; nucleotides not matched to a gene: 6. Generated by immunoSEQ multiplex PCR, the TCRdb table keeps only in-frame clones and is missing some. The sample has around 82,000 clones, approximately 90% seen once; the top ten hold roughly 7.2%. Specimen: peripheral blood. The receptor was isolated from a human donor in a cohort sampled during active COVID-19. The chain recombines TRBV23-1 with TRBJ2-1, with 7 bases matching TRBD2. TRBV23-1 carries the ORF label, with uncertain function. The CDR3: CASSSGAHNEQFF. Here the CDR3 DNA reads TGCGCCAGCTCCAGCGGGGCCCACAATGAGCAGTTCTTC.